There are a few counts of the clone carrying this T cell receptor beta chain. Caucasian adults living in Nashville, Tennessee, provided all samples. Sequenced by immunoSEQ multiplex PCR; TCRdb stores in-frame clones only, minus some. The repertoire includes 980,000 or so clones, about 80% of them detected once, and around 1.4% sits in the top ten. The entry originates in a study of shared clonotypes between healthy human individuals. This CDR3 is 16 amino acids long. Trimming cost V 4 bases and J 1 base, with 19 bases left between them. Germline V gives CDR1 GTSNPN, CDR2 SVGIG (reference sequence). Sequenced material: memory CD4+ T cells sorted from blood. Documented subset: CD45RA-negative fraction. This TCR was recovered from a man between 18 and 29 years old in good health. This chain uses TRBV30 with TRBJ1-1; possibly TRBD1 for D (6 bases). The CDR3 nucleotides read TGTGCCTGGAATCCGGGACACTCGGTATGGAACACTGAAGCTTTCTTT. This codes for CAWNPGHSVWNTEAFF.